A single T cell receptor (beta chain) is shown here with its context. Its antigen is currently unknown. The ends were cut back, 2 bases at V and 9 bases at J, with 17 bases in the middle. This CDR3 contains 13 residues. Germline V lookup: CDR1 GTSNPN, CDR2 SVGIG (reference sequence). These data belong to a study of cytomegalovirus exposure and HLA in healthy donors. Broader study findings: A later analysis showed that HLA-associated TCR beta chains had undergone more clonal expansion than equally common others. Approximately 18,000 TCR beta sequences were associated with HLA alleles at 0.05 false discovery rate in a later analysis. An observed cluster of highly shared sequence variants was recorded as a likely sequencing artifact.

The study ran its PCR with 60 Vbeta and 13 Jbeta primers. The table came from immunoSEQ multiplex PCR; TCRdb's copy has only in-frame clones and leaves some out. The profile shows about 160,000 clones, around 80% of them singletons. The sample comprised PBMCs. The chain recombines TRBV30 with TRBJ2-7, with no clear D. The sequence was collected from a female donor in good health and CMV-seronegative. This CDR3 reads CAWSPPTSLRQYF. DNA of the CDR3: TGTGCCTGGAGTCCCCCCACGAGCCTGCGGCAGTACTTC.